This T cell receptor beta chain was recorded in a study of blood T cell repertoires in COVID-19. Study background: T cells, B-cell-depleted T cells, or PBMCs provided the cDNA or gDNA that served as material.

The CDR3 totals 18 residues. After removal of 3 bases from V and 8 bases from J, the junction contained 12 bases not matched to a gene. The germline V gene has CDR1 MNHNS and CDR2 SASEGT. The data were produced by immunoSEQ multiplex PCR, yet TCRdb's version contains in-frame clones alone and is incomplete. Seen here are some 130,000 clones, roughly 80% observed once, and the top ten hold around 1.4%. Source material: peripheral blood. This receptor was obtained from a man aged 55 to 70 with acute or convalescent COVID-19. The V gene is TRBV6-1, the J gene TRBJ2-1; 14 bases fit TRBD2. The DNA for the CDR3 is TGTGCCAGCAGTGAGATGGGGCGTGGACTAGCGGGGGGCTATGAGCAGTTCTTC. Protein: CASSEMGRGLAGGYEQFF.